Following are 17 T cell receptor beta chains from one sample sequenced in a study of blood T cell repertoires in COVID-19. TCRdb's copy holds only in-frame clones and misses some; the assay was immunoSEQ multiplex PCR. The repertoire includes a few hundred thousand clones, 85% to 90% of them detected once, and 4% to 5.5% sits in the top ten. Material for sequencing was PBMCs or T cells enriched from blood (not recorded which). These receptors were taken from a woman aged 18-29 years with acute COVID-19.

This chain joins TRBV12-3 or TRBV12-4 and TRBJ2-5; the match to TRBD2 covers 7 bases. J was trimmed by 3 bases and V by 6 bases; bases with no gene match: 4. The CDR3 is made up of 13 amino acids. CDR3 nucleotides: TGTGCCAGCAGCATGGCGGGAGAAGAGACCCAGTACTTC. Translated: CASSMAGEETQYF.

This chain joins TRBV5-1 and TRBJ1-1; 8 bases fit TRBD1. The CDR3 loop spans 15 amino acids. Losses at the gene ends were 3 bases for V and 4 bases for J; bases not matched to a gene: 8. Germline V gene lookup returns CDR1 SGHRS and CDR2 YFSETQ. In nucleotides, the CDR3 is TGCGCCAGCAGCTCCCTCAGGACAGGGAGCACTGAAGCTTTCTTT. It encodes CASSSLRTGSTEAFF.

V and J are TRBV28 and TRBJ2-1; TRBD2 agrees at 8 bases. Germline assignment: CDR1 MDHEN and CDR2 SYDVKM. V lost 4 bases, J lost 7 bases, and 6 bases stayed unmatched. The CDR3 runs to 14 residues. CDR3 DNA sequence: TGTGCCAGCAGTTCAGCGGGAGCCATAAATGAGCAGTTCTTC. Translation gives CASSSAGAINEQFF.

The gene calls are TRBV18 and TRBJ2-1; 9 bases align to TRBD1. Looked up from germline, CDR1 is KGHSH and CDR2 is LQKENI. Trimming at V came to 3 bases and at J to 0 bases, leaving 3 bases not matched to a gene. This CDR3 contains 16 residues. The CDR3 spells CASSPGTGSSYNEQFF. The CDR3, as DNA: TGTGCCAGCTCACCCGGGACAGGGAGCTCCTACAATGAGCAGTTCTTC.

This sequence joins TRBV9 and TRBJ1-6; tentative D call: TRBD1 (5 bases). Trimming shortened V by 4 bases and J by 6 bases, and 14 bases separated the two germline ends. CDR3 length: 15 residues. The germline gives CDR1 SGDLS, CDR2 YYNGEE. The CDR3 DNA sequence: TGTGCCAGCAGCCTTTCCAGGGTCGGTAATTCACCCCTCCACTTT. This codes for CASSLSRVGNSPLHF.

The chain carries TRBV28 and TRBJ1-1; maybe TRBD1 (6 bases). The V gene lost 6 bases and the J gene lost 4 bases, with 12 bases spanning the gap. The length of the CDR3 is 13 residues. Germline-derived CDR1 and CDR2 are MDHEN and SYDVKM. The CDR3 region has the DNA TGTGCCAGCAGATACCAGACAGGCACTGAAGCTTTCTTT. It yields the protein CASRYQTGTEAFF.

The J gene is TRBJ2-7, the V gene TRBV7-6, with a possible D match to TRBD1 (6 bases). V lost 1 base and J lost 1, with 14 bases in between. The CDR3 is 16 residues long. Germline-derived CDR1 and CDR2 are SGHVS and FNYEAQ. The CDR3 loop reads CASSLVTGQPSYEQYF. The CDR3 nucleotides are TGTGCCAGCAGCTTAGTCACAGGACAGCCTTCCTACGAGCAGTACTTC.

V and J are TRBV9 and TRBJ1-3; D is unclear. CDR1 SGDLS and CDR2 YYNGEE come from the germline V gene. The length of the CDR3 is 15 residues. Trimming stripped 3 bases from V and 0 bases from J, with 10 bases between. CDR3 in DNA: TGTGCCAGCAGCGAACAGAGTATCTCTGGAAACACCATATATTTT. Translation gives CASSEQSISGNTIYF.

The gene calls are TRBV6-2 or TRBV6-3 and TRBJ1-2, with no clear D. The CDR3 contains 12 residues. Germline V lookup: CDR1 MNHEY, CDR2 SVGEGT. Trimming shortened V by 6 bases and J by 3 bases, and 8 bases separated the two germline ends. For the CDR3, the DNA is TGTGCCAGCAGCCCCCAGGACTATGGCTACACCTTC. Translating gives CASSPQDYGYTF.

The chain has TRBV5-4 and TRBJ1-3; maybe TRBD1 (5 bases). Trimming removed 4 bases from V and 0 bases from J, with 11 bases in between. Germline lookup yields CDR1 SGHNT and CDR2 YYREEE (reference sequence). The CDR3 runs 15 residues. CDR3 in DNA: TGTGCCAGCAGCCAGTCAGGGATCTCTGGAAACACCATATATTTT. It encodes CASSQSGISGNTIYF.

The chain joins TRBV2 to TRBJ1-6; D unresolved. This CDR3 comprises 14 residues. Germline CDR1 reads SNHLY; CDR2 reads FYNNEI. V shed 3 bases and J shed 1 base, with 4 bases lying between them. The CDR3 nucleotides are TGTGCCAGCAGTGACGGGTCCTATAATTCACCCCTCCACTTT. Its translation is CASSDGSYNSPLHF.

This sequence joins TRBV25-1 and TRBJ1-1; tentatively, D is TRBD1 (5 bases). The CDR3 loop spans 13 amino acids. Trimming cost V 6 bases and J 4 bases, with 12 bases left between them. CDR1 MGHDK and CDR2 SYGVNS come from the germline V gene. The CDR3: CASRIGVGTEAFF. In DNA, the CDR3 is TGTGCCAGCAGAATAGGGGTTGGCACTGAAGCTTTCTTT. Complete variable domain (other parts from reference TRBV25-1 and TRBJ1-1): EADIYQTPRYLVIGTGKKITLECSQTMGHDKMYWYQQDPGMELHLIHYSYGVNSTEKGDLSSESTVSRIRTEHFPLTLESARPSHTSQYLCASRIGVGTEAFFGQGTRLTVV.

The chain links TRBV27 to TRBJ1-2; TRBD1 matches 8 bases. The CDR3 is 13 amino acids. Germline trimming cut 8 bases from V and 4 bases from J; bases unmatched to any gene: 6. Germline V gene sequence: CDR1 MNHEY, CDR2 SMNVEV (reference sequence). In nucleotides, the CDR3 is TGTGCCAGCGGCCGGGACAGGACCTATGGCTACACCTTC. The encoded protein is CASGRDRTYGYTF.

The chain carries TRBV29-1 and TRBJ2-3; D might be TRBD2 (5 bases). Trimming removed 1 base from V and 4 bases from J, with 9 bases in between. This CDR3 is built from 13 residues. CDR1 is SQVTM and CDR2 is ANQGSEA in the germline V gene. CDR3 nucleotide sequence: TGCAGCGTTGAAGGAGGGAGCTCAGATACGCAGTATTTT. As protein: CSVEGGSSDTQYF.

The V and J genes are TRBV19 and TRBJ2-7; 9 bases fit TRBD1. CDR1 and CDR2 (germline): LNHDA, SQIVND (reference sequence). This CDR3 comprises 15 residues. The J segment lost 5 bases and the V segment lost 3 bases, leaving 8 bases of the junction unmatched. This chain's CDR3 is CASSIGPGTGNEQYF. The CDR3 DNA follows: TGTGCCAGTAGTATTGGTCCCGGGACAGGGAACGAGCAGTACTTC.

This rearrangement joins TRBV28 to TRBJ2-1; 12 nucleotides agree with TRBD2. The CDR3 loop spans 19 amino acids. Germline CDR1 is MDHEN and CDR2 is SYDVKM. J was trimmed by 6 bases and V by 4 bases; bases with no gene match: 16. The CDR3 is CASSSTHTLAGGPVNEQFF. The DNA for the CDR3 is TGTGCCAGCAGTTCTACTCATACCCTAGCGGGAGGGCCGGTCAATGAGCAGTTCTTC.

The chain carries TRBV28 and TRBJ1-1; D not certain. Trimming shortened V by 7 bases and J by 5 bases, and 14 bases separated the two germline ends. The CDR3 covers 13 residues. Germline CDR1 is MDHEN and CDR2 is SYDVKM. CDR3 nucleotides: TGTGCCAGCATCGCCCTAACGGGAACTGAAGCTTTCTTT. This translates into CASIALTGTEAFF.